The 29 T cell receptor beta chains presented below share a single source sample, sequenced in a study of blood T cell repertoires in COVID-19. TCRdb's table, derived via immunoSEQ multiplex PCR, lists solely in-frame clones and lacks some. Seen here are over 250,000 clones, roughly 90% observed once, and the top ten hold 2% to 2.5%. Sequences were obtained from peripheral blood. The receptors shown here come from a man aged 45 to 65 with acute or convalescent COVID-19.

CDR3 region: CASSTGGTGELFF. CDR3 nucleotide sequence: TGTGCCAGCAGCACAGGGGGAACCGGGGAGCTGTTTTTT. The chain carries TRBV11-3 and TRBJ2-2; 8 bases match TRBD1. J gave up 5 bases and V 5 bases, and 1 base lay outside the gene matches. CDR1 and CDR2 (germline): SGHNT, YENEEA. The CDR3 loop spans 13 amino acids. The full variable domain, with the rest looked up from reference TRBV11-3 and TRBJ2-2, is EAGVVQSPRYKIIEKKQPVAFWCNPISGHNTLYWYLQNLGQGPELLIRYENEEAVDDSQLPKDRFSAERLKGVDSTLKIQPAELGDSAVYLCASSTGGTGELFFGEGSRLTVL.

J is TRBJ2-2 and V is TRBV19, with D tentatively TRBD1 (6 bases). CDR3 size: 15 residues. Germline V lookup: CDR1 LNHDA, CDR2 SQIVND (reference sequence). Trimming cost V 3 bases and J 4 bases, with 12 bases left between them. The DNA for the CDR3 is TGTGCCAGTAGTATTATCCAGGGGCCCACCGGGGAGCTGTTTTTT. Its translation is CASSIIQGPTGELFF.

The chain carries TRBV5-1 and TRBJ2-2, with TRBD1 matching 7 bases. Germline-derived CDR1 and CDR2 are SGHRS and YFSETQ. The ends lost 5 bases at V and 7 bases at J; junction bases unmatched: 11. The CDR3 runs 15 residues. CDR3 sequence: CASRDPVRGIGELFF. Here the CDR3 DNA reads TGCGCCAGCAGGGATCCGGTCAGGGGGATCGGGGAGCTGTTTTTT.

This clone was seen just once. This chain connects TRBV7-9 to TRBJ1-4; D is ambiguous. This CDR3 is built from 14 residues. Germline V CDR1 and CDR2: SEHNR, FQNEAQ (reference sequence). V was shortened by 5 bases and J by 2 bases, with 9 bases between the two germline ends. The CDR3 region has the DNA TGTGCCAGCAGCCACGAACGGACTAATGAAAAACTGTTTTTT. This codes for CASSHERTNEKLFF.

The chain has TRBV2 and TRBJ2-5; 15 nucleotides match TRBD2. The CDR3 contains 15 residues. Germline lookup yields CDR1 SNHLY and CDR2 FYNNEI. The trim removed 5 bases at V and 5 bases at J, leaving 3 bases unmatched. Written as DNA, the CDR3 is TGTGCCAGCAGTTGGACTAGCGGGGGGGCGGAGACCCAGTACTTC. Its protein product is CASSWTSGGAETQYF.

This clone was counted a single time. V usage is TRBV5-1 and J usage is TRBJ2-2; no reliable D call. The CDR3 has 14 amino acids. Germline V gene lookup returns CDR1 SGHRS and CDR2 YFSETQ. The V end was cut by 0 bases, the J end by 4 bases, with 7 bases between. CDR3 region: CASSLEFSTGELFF. In DNA, the CDR3 is TGCGCCAGCAGCTTGGAGTTCAGCACCGGGGAGCTGTTTTTT. The full variable domain, rest sourced from reference TRBV5-1 and TRBJ2-2, is KAGVTQTPRYLIKTRGQQVTLSCSPISGHRSVSWYQQTPGQGLQFLFEYFSETQRNKGNFPGRFSGRQFSNSRSEMNVSTLELGDSALYLCASSLEFSTGELFFGEGSRLTVL.

J is TRBJ2-5 and V is TRBV13; 8 bases fit TRBD1. The J segment lost 5 bases and the V segment lost 5 bases, leaving 7 bases of the junction unmatched. Germline CDR1 and CDR2: PRHDT and FYEKMQ (reference sequence). The CDR3 totals 14 residues. CDR3 amino acids: CASSLDRQGETQYF. The CDR3 DNA reads as TGTGCCAGCAGCCTCGACCGACAGGGGGAGACCCAGTACTTC.

This clone was picked up one time. This rearrangement joins TRBV5-3 to TRBJ2-7, with TRBD2 identical over 7 bases. TRBV5-3 falls under the ORF class, with uncertain function. The CDR3 loop spans 13 amino acids. The J segment lost 9 bases and the V segment lost 6 bases, leaving 12 bases of the junction unmatched. The CDR3 coding sequence is TGTGCCAGAAACACGAGAGGTTGGGAGGGGCAGTACTTC. Amino acids: CARNTRGWEGQYF.

V usage is TRBV7-3 and J usage is TRBJ2-3, with 9 bases lining up with TRBD2. The CDR3 runs to 16 residues. Germline CDR1 is SGHTA and CDR2 is FQGTGA. Trimming took 5 bases from V and 5 from J; bases not matched to a gene: 11. The CDR3 is CASSAKLAGVKDTQYF. CDR3 sequence (DNA): TGTGCCAGCAGCGCCAAACTAGCGGGTGTTAAAGATACGCAGTATTTT.

V is TRBV11-3 and J is TRBJ2-2; 8 nucleotides agree with TRBD1. J lost 5 bases, V lost 5 bases, and 10 bases had no gene match. Germline V lookup: CDR1 SGHNT, CDR2 YENEEA. CDR3 length equals 16 residues. Written as DNA, the CDR3 is TGTGCCAGCAGCATCCGACGGACAGGGTCGACCGGGGAGCTGTTTTTT. Translated, it gives CASSIRRTGSTGELFF.

In this sample, this clone turned up a few times. The V call is TRBV6-5, the J call TRBJ2-1; 10 nucleotides match TRBD2. The CDR3 has 15 residues. The germline V gene has CDR1 MNHEY and CDR2 SVGAGI. V lost 6 bases, J lost 7 bases, and 9 bases stayed unmatched. CDR3 DNA sequence: TGTGCCAGCAGGGTTCAAGCGGGGGGGCCAAATGAGCAGTTCTTC. Protein sequence: CASRVQAGGPNEQFF.

The rearrangement uses TRBV21-1 and TRBJ1-1. TRBV21-1 is a pseudogene. This CDR3 is built from 14 residues. DNA of the CDR3: TGTGCCAGCAATGCAGGGAGGGGAAACACTGAAGCTTTCTTT. Translation: CASNAGRGNTEAFF.

The chain has TRBV29-1 and TRBJ1-4, with 7 positions matching TRBD1. This CDR3 comprises 12 residues. Trimming removed 7 bases from V and 5 bases from J; junction bases left unmatched: 4. From germline, CDR1 is SQVTM and CDR2 ANQGSEA. CDR3: CSADRRNEKLFF. DNA for the CDR3: TGCAGCGCGGACAGGCGGAATGAAAAACTGTTTTTT.

V gene TRBV18 combines with J gene TRBJ2-7; 10 nucleotides align to TRBD1. Trimming cost V 4 bases and J 1 base; bases outside gene matches: 10. CDR3 length: 17 amino acids. Per the germline V gene, CDR1 is KGHSH and CDR2 is LQKENI. The CDR3: CASSLALDRGRSYEQYF. The CDR3 DNA follows: TGTGCCAGCTCACTCGCCTTGGACAGGGGGAGGTCCTACGAGCAGTACTTC. The full variable domain, in which reference TRBV18 and TRBJ2-7 provide the parts outside the CDR3, is NAGVMQNPRHLVRRRGQEARLRCSPMKGHSHVYWYRQLPEEGLKFMVYLQKENIIDESGMPKERFSAEFPKEGPSILRIQQVVRGDSAAYFCASSLALDRGRSYEQYFGPGTRLTVT.

V and J are TRBV7-9 and TRBJ2-3, with TRBD2 as a possible D gene (6 bases). Germline V lookup: CDR1 SEHNR, CDR2 FQNEAQ (reference sequence). The CDR3 has 15 residues. V lost 5 bases, J lost 6 bases, and 18 bases lay in between. CDR3 DNA: TGTGCCAGCAGCCCTCACCCGGGGCGGGATGATACGCAGTATTTT. Amino acid sequence: CASSPHPGRDDTQYF.

The chain employs TRBV19 and TRBJ1-2; D unclear. Germline V CDR1 and CDR2: LNHDA, SQIVND (reference sequence). The V end was cut by 1 base, the J end by 4 bases, with 10 bases between. The CDR3 is made up of 14 amino acids. The CDR3 nucleotides read TGTGCCAGTAGTATAGGGGCCCTCCCCTATGGCTACACCTTC. It yields the protein CASSIGALPYGYTF.

The genes are TRBV12-3 or TRBV12-4 and TRBJ2-7, with D maybe TRBD1 (6 bases). With 2 bases removed from V and 3 bases from J, the gap between germline ends came to 8 bases. The CDR3 runs 13 residues. DNA for the CDR3: TGTGCCAGCAGTTTAATGGACAGCTACGAGCAGTACTTC. Encoded protein: CASSLMDSYEQYF.

This rearrangement joins TRBV9 to TRBJ2-7, with 7 bases matching TRBD1. This CDR3 comprises 16 residues. CDR1 and CDR2 from the germline V gene are SGDLS and YYNGEE. J was trimmed by 2 bases and V by 0 bases; bases with no gene match: 8. This chain's CDR3 is CASSVDGTAYAYEQYF. CDR3 in DNA: TGTGCCAGCAGCGTAGATGGGACAGCCTATGCCTACGAGCAGTACTTC.

The chain joins TRBV5-1 to TRBJ1-1; 8 nucleotides align to TRBD1. Germline values: CDR1 SGHRS, CDR2 YFSETQ. The CDR3 sequence is 15 residues long. J gave up 6 bases and V 4 bases, and 11 bases lay outside the gene matches. CDR3: CASSVRRTGTPEAFF. CDR3 sequence (DNA): TGCGCCAGCAGCGTCCGGAGGACAGGGACCCCTGAAGCTTTCTTT.

This clone was recorded only once. V usage is TRBV10-3 and J usage is TRBJ2-7, with 9 bases identical to TRBD1. CDR1 ENHRY and CDR2 SYGVKD come from the germline V gene. V lost 3 bases and J lost 2; bases outside the gene matches: 8. This CDR3 spans 16 amino acids. The CDR3 loop is CAISDPPGQGAYEQYF. The CDR3 DNA is TGTGCCATCAGTGACCCGCCGGGACAGGGAGCCTACGAGCAGTACTTC.

This rearrangement joins TRBV11-2 to TRBJ2-5; weak D call: TRBD1 (5 bases). This CDR3 has 14 amino acids. The germline V and J ends were trimmed by 0 bases and 4 bases, with 9 bases remaining between them. Germline CDR1 and CDR2: SGHAT and FQNNGV. The CDR3 nucleotides are TGTGCCAGCAGCTTAGACAGGGCAGGAGAGACCCAGTACTTC. It codes for CASSLDRAGETQYF.

The gene calls are TRBV19 and TRBJ1-4, with a possible D match to TRBD1 (6 bases). V lost 8 bases and J 4 bases, leaving 20 bases between the germline ends. The CDR3 is made up of 16 amino acids. Germline CDR1 reads LNHDA; CDR2 reads SQIVND (reference sequence). The CDR3 bases are TGTGCCAGTTCCTACCCGTTGGGGGCGGGTAATGAAAAACTGTTTTTT. Amino acid sequence: CASSYPLGAGNEKLFF.

The chain is built from TRBV19 and TRBJ2-5; 7 positions match TRBD2. With V trimmed by 4 bases and J by 5 bases, 4 bases remained unmatched. The CDR3 runs to 13 residues. CDR1 is LNHDA, CDR2 SQIVND, per germline (reference sequence). The CDR3 nucleotides are TGTGCCAGTAGTAGGGGGGGAGGGGAGACCCAGTACTTC. This encodes CASSRGGGETQYF.

V gene TRBV2 combines with J gene TRBJ2-1; D is possibly TRBD2 (6 bases). CDR3 length equals 12 residues. V was trimmed by 5 bases and J by 8 bases, leaving 10 bases between them. Looked up from germline, CDR1 is SNHLY and CDR2 is FYNNEI. The CDR3 reads CASSSQRDEQFF. The DNA of the CDR3 is TGTGCCAGCAGTTCCCAGCGGGATGAGCAGTTCTTC. The whole variable domain, remainder taken from reference TRBV2 and TRBJ2-1, is EPEVTQTPSHQVTQMGQEVILRCVPISNHLYFYWYRQILGQKVEFLVSFYNNEISEKSEIFDDQFSVERPDGSNFTLKIRSTKLEDSAMYFCASSSQRDEQFFGPGTRLTVL.

This clone was recorded a few times. V is TRBV5-4 and J is TRBJ2-3; 8 bases align to TRBD2. CDR1 and CDR2 (germline): SGHNT, YYREEE (reference sequence). Unmatched junction bases numbered 10, after V lost 3 bases and J lost 4 bases. This CDR3 has 16 amino acids. As DNA, the CDR3 is TGTGCCAGCAGCTGGGGCGGGACTAGGTTCGCAGATACGCAGTATTTT. Translation gives CASSWGGTRFADTQYF.

This chain connects TRBV5-1 to TRBJ2-1; 15 bases align to TRBD2. This CDR3 has 15 amino acids. Germline CDR1 is SGHRS and CDR2 is YFSETQ. J was trimmed by 8 bases and V by 4 bases; bases with no gene match: 4. The CDR3 loop is CASSPGLAGGDEQFF. CDR3 nucleotides: TGCGCCAGCAGCCCGGGACTAGCGGGGGGCGATGAGCAGTTCTTC.

This clone was picked up a small number of times. The chain joins TRBV11-2 to TRBJ2-7; weak D call: TRBD2 (5 bases). Germline lookup yields CDR1 SGHAT and CDR2 FQNNGV. The V gene lost 1 base and the J gene lost 2 bases, with 9 bases spanning the gap. CDR3 length: 14 residues. The CDR3 here is CASSLAPLAYEQYF. Written as DNA, the CDR3 is TGTGCCAGCAGCTTAGCACCACTAGCCTACGAGCAGTACTTC.

The chain is built from TRBV5-4 and TRBJ1-2; tentatively, D is TRBD1 (5 bases). This CDR3 region has 16 residues. Germline V gene sequence: CDR1 SGHNT, CDR2 YYREEE (reference sequence). V gave up 2 bases and J gave up 7 bases, with 21 bases separating them. CDR3 sequence (DNA): TGTGCCAGCAGCTTAGGGCGGGACCCCGGAACGGGTGGCTACACCTTC. Protein: CASSLGRDPGTGGYTF.

This sequence joins TRBV18 and TRBJ1-4; 7 bases fit TRBD1. Germline V gene data show CDR1 as KGHSH and CDR2 as LQKENI. This CDR3 has 15 residues. V lost 5 bases to trimming and J lost 4 bases; unmatched junction nucleotides: 7. The CDR3 here is CASSIPGQSNEKLFF. CDR3 DNA sequence: TGTGCCAGCTCAATACCGGGACAGAGTAATGAAAAACTGTTTTTT.